Reported below is one T cell receptor beta chain. Its antigen is unidentified. This specimen comes from a study of T cells after yellow fever vaccination. About the research overall: Fractions of low cell number were prepared using SMART-Seq v4 Ultra Low Input.

Germline V lookup: CDR1 SNHLY, CDR2 FYNNEI. The CDR3 covers 16 residues. V was shortened by 8 bases and J by 0 bases, with 20 bases between the two germline ends. TCRdb independently ran MiXCR on the 5' RACE reads; one entry per CDR3 protein. Among a few hundred thousand distinct CDR3 sequences listed, roughly a fifth were seen once. Study-level findings and limits: It was the secondary response that reached its peak faster, day 5 versus 15, but it was weaker. There was a small share of clonotypes that showed up in both the CD4 and CD8 compartments. Abundant clonotypes from the bulk population could get into FACS-sorted repertoires as contaminants.

The specimen comprised PBMCs, sampled 15 days after the yellow fever booster vaccination. V gene TRBV2 combines with J gene TRBJ2-7; D may correspond to TRBD1 or TRBD2 (6 bases each). The clonotype originates from a man aged 30 to 39 who received the YFV17D yellow fever vaccine. CDR3 loop: CASVRPKGGNSYEQYF. The CDR3 nucleotides are TGTGCCAGCGTCCGACCGAAGGGGGGAAACTCCTACGAGCAGTACTTC.